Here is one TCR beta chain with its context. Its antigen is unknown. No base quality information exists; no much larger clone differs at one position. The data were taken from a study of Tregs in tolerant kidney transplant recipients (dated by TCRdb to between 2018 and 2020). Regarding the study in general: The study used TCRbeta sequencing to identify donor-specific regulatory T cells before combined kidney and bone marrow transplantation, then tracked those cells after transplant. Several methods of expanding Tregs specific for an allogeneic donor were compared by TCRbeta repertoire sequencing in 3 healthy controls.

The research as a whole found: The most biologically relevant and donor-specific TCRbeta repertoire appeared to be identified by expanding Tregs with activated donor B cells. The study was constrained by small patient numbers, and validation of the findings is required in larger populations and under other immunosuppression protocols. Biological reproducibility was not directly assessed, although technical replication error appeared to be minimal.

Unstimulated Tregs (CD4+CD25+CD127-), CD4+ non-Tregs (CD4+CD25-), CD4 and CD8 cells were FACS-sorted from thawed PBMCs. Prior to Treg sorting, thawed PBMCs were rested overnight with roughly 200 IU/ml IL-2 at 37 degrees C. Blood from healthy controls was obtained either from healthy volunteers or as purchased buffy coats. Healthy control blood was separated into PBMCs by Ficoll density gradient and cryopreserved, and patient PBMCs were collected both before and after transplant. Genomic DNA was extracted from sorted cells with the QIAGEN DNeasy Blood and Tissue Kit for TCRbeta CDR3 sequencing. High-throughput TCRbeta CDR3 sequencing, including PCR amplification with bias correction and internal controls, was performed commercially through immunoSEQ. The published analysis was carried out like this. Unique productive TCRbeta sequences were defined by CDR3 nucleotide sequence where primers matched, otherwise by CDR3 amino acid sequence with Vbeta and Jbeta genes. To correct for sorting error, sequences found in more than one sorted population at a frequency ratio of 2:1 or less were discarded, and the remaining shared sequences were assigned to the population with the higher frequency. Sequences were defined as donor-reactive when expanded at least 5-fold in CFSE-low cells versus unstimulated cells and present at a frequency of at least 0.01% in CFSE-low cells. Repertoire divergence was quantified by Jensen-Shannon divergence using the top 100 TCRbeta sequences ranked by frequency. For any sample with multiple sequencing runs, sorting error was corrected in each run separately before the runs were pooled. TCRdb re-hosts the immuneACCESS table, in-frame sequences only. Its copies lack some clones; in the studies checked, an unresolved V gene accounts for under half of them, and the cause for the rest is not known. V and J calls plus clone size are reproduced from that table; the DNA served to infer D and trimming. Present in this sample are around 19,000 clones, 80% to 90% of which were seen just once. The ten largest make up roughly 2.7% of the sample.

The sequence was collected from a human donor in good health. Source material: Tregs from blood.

The CDR3 protein is CASTPGGQTDTQYF. The DNA sequence follows: TGCGCCAGCACCCCTGGGGGACAAACAGATACGCAGTATTTT. Here the chain combines TRBV4-3 and TRBJ2-3; a weak D assignment points to TRBD1 (6 bases agree). According to the germline V gene, CDR1 reads LGHNA and CDR2 reads YSLEER. The CDR3 measures 14 amino acids from cysteine to phenylalanine. Kept here is only the CDR3 DNA, which spans 42 bases and is read in frame from base 1. A distance of 14 bases separates the germline ends of V and J, which lose 7 bases and 3 bases respectively.